This is a list of T cell receptor beta chains from one sample in a study of post-analysis software for immune sequencing data. TCRdb re-analysed the PCR reads in MiXCR, keeping a single row per CDR3 protein. The sample consists of about 820,000 distinct CDR3 sequences, approximately 57% of them appearing once. Sequenced: blood. These receptors all come from a girl between 10 and 17 years old with multiple sclerosis. The CDR3 runs from the conserved cysteine through the conserved F or W. The order of the fields is CDR3 length, V gene, D gene, clone size, J gene, CDR3 protein, CDR3 DNA. The D gene is left open where the match is weak. Clone sizes are given selectively: once, few, many, or a class where the clone is expanded.

>16|TRBV20-1|NA|NA|TRBJ2-3
CSARARVVGFADTQYF
TGCAGTGCTAGAGCCCGGGTCGTGGGATTCGCAGATACGCAGTATTTT
>14|TRBV20-1|TRBD2|NA|TRBJ2-4
CSASLRGAKNIQYF
TGTAGTGCTAGCCTGCGGGGGGCCAAAAACATTCAGTACTTC
>13|TRBV27|NA|few|TRBJ2-7
CASSPFPRGEQYF
TGTGCCAGCAGTCCCTTCCCCCGGGGCGAGCAGTACTTC
>15|TRBV20-1|NA|NA|TRBJ1-5
CSARGTQNSNQPQHF
TGCAGTGCTAGGGGGACACAGAATAGCAATCAGCCCCAGCATTTT
>13|TRBV12-3/TRBV12-4|NA|NA|TRBJ2-7
CASSYGLNYEQYF
TGTGCCAGCAGTTACGGACTGAACTACGAGCAGTACTTC
>15|TRBV3-1|NA|NA|TRBJ2-7
CASSLLPNPSYEQYF
TGTGCCAGCAGCCTCCTCCCCAACCCTTCCTACGAGCAGTACTTC
>14|TRBV20-1|TRBD1|once|TRBJ2-7
CSARGMDRDYEQYF
TGCAGTGCTAGAGGCATGGACAGGGACTACGAGCAGTACTTC
>14|TRBV12-5|TRBD1|NA|TRBJ2-7
CASGTGDREYEQYF
TGTGCTAGTGGCACCGGGGACAGGGAGTACGAGCAGTACTTC
>12|TRBV29-1|TRBD1|many|TRBJ1-2
CSYLTDRAGYTF
TGCAGCTACTTAACCGACAGGGCTGGCTACACCTTC
>14|TRBV6-1|NA|NA|TRBJ2-3
CASSEGRGADTQYF
TGTGCCAGCAGTGAAGGACGGGGTGCAGATACGCAGTATTTT
>19|TRBV13|TRBD1|NA|TRBJ2-6
CASSGQRDRDLSGANVLTF
TGTGCCAGCAGCGGACAACGGGACAGGGACCTCTCTGGGGCCAACGTCCTGACTTTC
>14|TRBV12-3/TRBV12-4|TRBD1|NA|TRBJ1-1
CASSRTGRDTEAFF
TGTGCCAGCAGCCGGACAGGGAGGGACACTGAAGCTTTCTTT
>15|TRBV3-1|TRBD1|NA|TRBJ1-6
CASSFGQGFNSPLHF
TGTGCCAGCAGCTTCGGACAGGGATTTAATTCACCCCTCCACTTT
>13|TRBV5-5|NA|NA|TRBJ2-3
CASTTGGPDTQYF
TGTGCCAGCACCACGGGGGGCCCAGATACGCAGTATTTT
>10|TRBV29-1|NA|NA|TRBJ2-1
CSGGWGEQFF
TGCAGCGGAGGGTGGGGTGAGCAGTTCTTC
>17|TRBV11-2|NA|NA|TRBJ1-1
CASSLEGAGTMNTEAFF
TGTGCCAGCAGCTTAGAGGGGGCAGGGACCATGAACACTGAAGCTTTCTTT
>15|TRBV20-1|TRBD2|NA|TRBJ2-1
CSAAEAGVSYNEQFF
TGCAGTGCCGCGGAAGCGGGGGTTTCTTACAATGAGCAGTTCTTC
>14|TRBV7-9|NA|many|TRBJ2-7
CASSLAGQSYEQYF
TGTGCTAGCAGCTTAGCAGGCCAGTCCTACGAGCAGTACTTC
>12|TRBV15|NA|few|TRBJ2-3
CATSRDRLGQYF
TGTGCCACCAGCAGAGACAGACTCGGGCAGTATTTT
>11|TRBV20-1|TRBD1|NA|TRBJ1-2
CSARGPYGYTF
TGCAGTGCCAGGGGGCCTTATGGCTACACCTTC
>14|TRBV20-1|TRBD1|NA|TRBJ2-7
CGARKGGLSYEQYF
TGCGGTGCTCGCAAAGGGGGCCTCAGCTACGAGCAGTACTTC
>12|TRBV2|NA|NA|TRBJ1-2
CASKGYTTNYTF
TGTGCCAGCAAGGGGTACACTACGAACTACACCTTC
>20|TRBV25-1|TRBD2|few|TRBJ2-3
CASSPPRLAGGSGRRDTQYF
TGTGCCAGCAGCCCCCCCCGACTAGCGGGGGGGTCCGGACGAAGAGATACGCAGTATTTT
>13|TRBV18|NA|few|TRBJ1-1
CASSPSVNTEAFF
TGTGCCAGCTCACCATCGGTGAACACTGAAGCTTTCTTT
>15|TRBV20-1|NA|NA|TRBJ1-1
CSALRGGNLGTEAFF
TGCAGTGCCCTCCGGGGGGGGAACCTTGGCACTGAAGCTTTCTTT
>16|TRBV27|NA|NA|TRBJ2-1
CASRNQGGVSYNEQFF
TGTGCCAGCAGAAATCAGGGGGGAGTATCCTACAATGAGCAGTTCTTC
>14|TRBV2|NA|few|TRBJ2-1
CASSADGAYNEQFF
TGTGCCAGCAGTGCCGACGGAGCATACAATGAGCAGTTCTTC
>16|TRBV20-1|TRBD1|few|TRBJ2-7
CSARDNTGVWSYEQYF
TGCAGTGCTAGAGATAATACAGGGGTTTGGTCCTACGAGCAGTACTTC
>13|TRBV6-5|NA|NA|TRBJ2-5
CASRAPLQETQYF
TGTGCCAGCAGAGCCCCCCTACAAGAGACCCAGTACTTC
>19|TRBV28|NA|once|TRBJ2-1
CASSSRFVSPGATYNEQFF
TGTGCCAGCAGTTCCCGCTTTGTTTCCCCGGGAGCTACCTACAATGAGCAGTTCTTC
>14|TRBV13|NA|NA|TRBJ1-2
CASSGTRRDYGYTF
TGTGCCAGCAGCGGCACGAGACGGGACTATGGCTACACCTTC
>14|TRBV12-3/TRBV12-4|TRBD1|few|TRBJ2-7
CASREGQGAYEQYF
TGTGCCAGCAGGGAGGGACAGGGAGCCTACGAGCAGTACTTC
>14|TRBV29-1|NA|NA|TRBJ2-7
CSVVKTALLYEQYF
TGCAGCGTTGTGAAGACTGCGCTATTGTACGAGCAGTACTTC
>15|TRBV5-1|TRBD2|NA|TRBJ2-3
CATRKLAEPTDTQYF
TGCGCCACCCGCAAACTAGCGGAGCCCACAGATACGCAGTATTTT
>12|TRBV6-6|NA|NA|TRBJ2-4
CASSYAKNIQYF
TGTGCCAGCAGTTACGCTAAAAACATTCAGTACTTC
>14|TRBV5-5|NA|NA|TRBJ1-6
CASSYRQWDSPLHF
TGTGCCAGCAGCTACAGGCAGTGGGATTCACCCCTCCACTTT
>12|TRBV5-1|TRBD1|NA|TRBJ2-5
CASQGQAETQYF
TGCGCCAGCCAGGGACAGGCGGAGACCCAGTACTTC